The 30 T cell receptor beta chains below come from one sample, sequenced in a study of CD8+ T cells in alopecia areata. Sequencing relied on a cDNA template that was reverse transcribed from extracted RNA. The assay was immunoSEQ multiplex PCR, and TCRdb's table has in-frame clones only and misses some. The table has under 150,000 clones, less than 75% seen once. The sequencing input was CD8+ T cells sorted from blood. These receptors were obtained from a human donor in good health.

CDR3 coding DNA: TGCGCCAGCAGCTTGGACAGGGATCTCTACGAGCAGTACTTC. Residues: CASSLDRDLYEQYF. The J gene is TRBJ2-7, the V gene TRBV5-1; maybe TRBD1 (6 bases). CDR3 length equals 14 residues. Germline values: CDR1 SGHRS, CDR2 YFSETQ. Trimming cost V 0 bases and J 3 bases, with 10 bases left between them.

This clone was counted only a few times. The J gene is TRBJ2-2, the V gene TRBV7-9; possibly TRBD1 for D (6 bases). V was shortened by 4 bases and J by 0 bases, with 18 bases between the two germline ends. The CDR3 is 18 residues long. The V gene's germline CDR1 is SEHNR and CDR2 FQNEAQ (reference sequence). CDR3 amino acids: CASSSTPGHGANTGELFF. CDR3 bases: TGTGCCAGCAGCTCGACACCGGGACACGGGGCGAACACCGGGGAGCTGTTTTTT.

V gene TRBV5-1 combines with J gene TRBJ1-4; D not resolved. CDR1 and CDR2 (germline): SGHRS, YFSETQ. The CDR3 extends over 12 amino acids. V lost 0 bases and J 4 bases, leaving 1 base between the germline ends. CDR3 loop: CASSLDNEKLFF. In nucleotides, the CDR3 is TGCGCCAGCAGCTTGGATAATGAAAAACTGTTTTTT.

This CDR3 reads CATSIQGGTEAFF. In DNA form, the CDR3 reads TGTGCCACCAGCATACAGGGGGGCACTGAAGCTTTCTTT. The V call is TRBV15, the J call TRBJ1-1, with 8 bases aligning to TRBD1. Germline CDR1 is LNHNV and CDR2 is YYDKDF (reference sequence). This CDR3 region has 13 residues. J lost 4 bases, V lost 4 bases, and 2 bases had no gene match.

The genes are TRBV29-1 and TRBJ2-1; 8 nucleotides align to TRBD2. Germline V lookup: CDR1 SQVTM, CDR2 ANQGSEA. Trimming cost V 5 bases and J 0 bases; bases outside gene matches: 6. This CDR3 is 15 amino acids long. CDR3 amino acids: CSVLASGSSYNEQFF. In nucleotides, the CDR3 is TGCAGCGTTTTGGCAAGCGGGAGCTCCTACAATGAGCAGTTCTTC.

The CDR3 spells CASSLPTGLNTEAFF. CDR3 coding DNA: TGTGCCAGCAGCTTACCGACAGGGTTGAACACTGAAGCTTTCTTT. V usage is TRBV11-2 and J usage is TRBJ1-1; 7 bases align to TRBD1. The ends lost 2 bases at V and 0 bases at J; junction bases unmatched: 3. The CDR3 is made up of 15 amino acids. Per the germline V gene, CDR1 is SGHAT and CDR2 is FQNNGV.

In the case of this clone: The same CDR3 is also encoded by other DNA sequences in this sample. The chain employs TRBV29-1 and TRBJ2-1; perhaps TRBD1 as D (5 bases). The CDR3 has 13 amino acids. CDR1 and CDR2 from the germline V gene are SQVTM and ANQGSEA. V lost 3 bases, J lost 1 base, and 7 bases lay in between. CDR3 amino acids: CSVDSGSYNEQFF. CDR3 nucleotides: TGCAGCGTTGACTCAGGGTCCTACAATGAGCAGTTCTTC.

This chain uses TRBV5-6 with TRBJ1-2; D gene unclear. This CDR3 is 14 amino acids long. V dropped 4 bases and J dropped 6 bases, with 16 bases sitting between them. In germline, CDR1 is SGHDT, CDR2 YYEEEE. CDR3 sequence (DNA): TGTGCCAGCAGCACTATGGCGGGCGCCCATGGCTACACCTTC. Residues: CASSTMAGAHGYTF.

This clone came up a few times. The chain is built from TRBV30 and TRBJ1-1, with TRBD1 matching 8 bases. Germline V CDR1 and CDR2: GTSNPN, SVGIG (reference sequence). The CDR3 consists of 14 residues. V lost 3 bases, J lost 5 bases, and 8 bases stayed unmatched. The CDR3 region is CAWRSGGLFTEAFF. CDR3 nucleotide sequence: TGTGCCTGGAGATCAGGGGGCCTTTTTACTGAAGCTTTCTTT.

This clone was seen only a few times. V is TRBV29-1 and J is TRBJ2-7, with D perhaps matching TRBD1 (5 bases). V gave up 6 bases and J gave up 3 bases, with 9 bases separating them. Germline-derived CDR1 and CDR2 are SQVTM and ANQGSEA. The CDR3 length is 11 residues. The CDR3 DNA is TGCAGCGTGGACACCAACTACGAGCAGTACTTC. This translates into CSVDTNYEQYF.

The DNA for the CDR3 is TGCGCCAGCAGTCTCTGGAACTTAATCATTGATCAGCCCCAGCATTTT. Amino acids: CASSLWNLIIDQPQHF. The V and J genes are TRBV23-1 and TRBJ1-5, with D unclear. TRBV23-1 is filed as an ORF, its function uncertain. V was trimmed by 4 bases and J by 5 bases, leaving 18 bases between them. The CDR3 loop spans 16 amino acids.

This chain's CDR3 is CASSVGVFDEQFF. CDR3 sequence (DNA): TGTGCCAGCAGCGTAGGCGTATTCGATGAGCAGTTCTTC. The rearrangement joins TRBV9 to TRBJ2-1; no definite D call. The CDR3 totals 13 residues. Trimming stripped 0 bases from V and 8 bases from J, with 9 bases between. Germline V lookup: CDR1 SGDLS, CDR2 YYNGEE. Complete variable domain (other parts from reference TRBV9 and TRBJ2-1): DSGVTQTPKHLITATGQRVTLRCSPRSGDLSVYWYQQSLDQGLQFLIQYYNGEERAKGNILERFSAQQFPDLHSELNLSSLELGDSALYFCASSVGVFDEQFFGPGTRLTVL.

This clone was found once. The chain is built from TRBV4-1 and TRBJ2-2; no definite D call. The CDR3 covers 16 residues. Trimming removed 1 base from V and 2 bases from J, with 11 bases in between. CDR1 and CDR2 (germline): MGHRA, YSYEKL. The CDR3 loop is CASSQAPPINTGELFF. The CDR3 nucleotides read TGCGCCAGCAGCCAAGCTCCCCCGATTAACACCGGGGAGCTGTTTTTT.

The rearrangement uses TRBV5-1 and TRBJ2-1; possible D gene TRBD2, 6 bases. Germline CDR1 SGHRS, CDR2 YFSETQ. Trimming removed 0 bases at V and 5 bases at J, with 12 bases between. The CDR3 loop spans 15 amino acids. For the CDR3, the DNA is TGCGCCAGCAGCTTGGCTCCAGCGGGTAACAATGAGCAGTTCTTC. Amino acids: CASSLAPAGNNEQFF.

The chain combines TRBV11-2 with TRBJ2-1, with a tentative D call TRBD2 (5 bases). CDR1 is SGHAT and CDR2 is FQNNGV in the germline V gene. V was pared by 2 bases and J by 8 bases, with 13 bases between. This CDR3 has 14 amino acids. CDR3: CASSLILGDYEQFF. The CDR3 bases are TGTGCCAGCAGCTTAATCTTGGGAGATTATGAGCAGTTCTTC.

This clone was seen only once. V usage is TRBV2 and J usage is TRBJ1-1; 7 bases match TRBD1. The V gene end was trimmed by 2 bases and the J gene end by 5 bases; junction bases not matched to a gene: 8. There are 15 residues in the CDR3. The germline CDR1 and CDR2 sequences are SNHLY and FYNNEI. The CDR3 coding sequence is TGTGCCAGCAGTGAATTTAAGACAGGGAGGACTGAAGCTTTCTTT. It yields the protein CASSEFKTGRTEAFF.

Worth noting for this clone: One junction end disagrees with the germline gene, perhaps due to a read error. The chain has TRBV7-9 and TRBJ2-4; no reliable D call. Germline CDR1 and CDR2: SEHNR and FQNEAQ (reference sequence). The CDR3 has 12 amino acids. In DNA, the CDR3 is TGTGCCAGCAGCTTAGAACCAGCAGCGTTGCACTTC. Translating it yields CASSLEPAALHF.

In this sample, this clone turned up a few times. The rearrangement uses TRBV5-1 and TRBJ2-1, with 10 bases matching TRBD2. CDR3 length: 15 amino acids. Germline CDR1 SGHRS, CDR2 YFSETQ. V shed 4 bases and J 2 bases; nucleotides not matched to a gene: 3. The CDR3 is CASSTAGGPYNEQFF. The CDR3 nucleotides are TGCGCCAGCAGCACAGCGGGAGGGCCCTACAATGAGCAGTTCTTC.

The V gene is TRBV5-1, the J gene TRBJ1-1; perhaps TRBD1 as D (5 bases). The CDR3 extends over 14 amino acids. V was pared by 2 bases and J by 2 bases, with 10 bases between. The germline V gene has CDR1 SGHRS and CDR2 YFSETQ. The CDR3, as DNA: TGCGCCAGCAGCTTTAACGGGGCAAACACTGAAGCTTTCTTT. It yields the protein CASSFNGANTEAFF.

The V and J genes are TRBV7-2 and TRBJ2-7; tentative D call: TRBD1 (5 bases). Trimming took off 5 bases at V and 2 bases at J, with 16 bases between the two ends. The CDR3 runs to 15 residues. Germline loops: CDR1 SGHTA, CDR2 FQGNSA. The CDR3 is CASSINRLSTYEQYF. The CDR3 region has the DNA TGTGCCAGCAGCATAAACAGGCTAAGCACCTACGAGCAGTACTTC. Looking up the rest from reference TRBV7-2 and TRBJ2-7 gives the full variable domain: GAGVSQSPSNKVTEKGKDVELRCDPISGHTALYWYRQSLGQGLEFLIYFQGNSAPDKSGLPSDRFSAERTGGSVSTLTIQRTQQEDSAVYLCASSINRLSTYEQYFGPGTRLTVT.

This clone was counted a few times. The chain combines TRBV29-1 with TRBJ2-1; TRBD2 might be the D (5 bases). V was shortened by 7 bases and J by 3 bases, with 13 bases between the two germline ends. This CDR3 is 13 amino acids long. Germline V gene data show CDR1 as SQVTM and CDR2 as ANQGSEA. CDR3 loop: CSAEEVGYNEQFF. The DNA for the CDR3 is TGCAGCGCCGAGGAGGTTGGCTACAATGAGCAGTTCTTC.

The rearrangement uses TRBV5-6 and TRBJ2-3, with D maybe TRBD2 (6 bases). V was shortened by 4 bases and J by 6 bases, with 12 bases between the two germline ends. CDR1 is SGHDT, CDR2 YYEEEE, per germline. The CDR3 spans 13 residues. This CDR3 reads CASSHRLVDTQYF. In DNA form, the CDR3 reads TGTGCCAGCAGCCACAGACTAGTTGATACGCAGTATTTT.

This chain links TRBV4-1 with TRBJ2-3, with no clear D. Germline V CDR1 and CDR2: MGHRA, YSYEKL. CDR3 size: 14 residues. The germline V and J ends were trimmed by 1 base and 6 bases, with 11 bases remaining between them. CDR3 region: CASSQVFGEDTQYF. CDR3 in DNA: TGCGCCAGCAGCCAAGTTTTTGGAGAGGATACGCAGTATTTT.

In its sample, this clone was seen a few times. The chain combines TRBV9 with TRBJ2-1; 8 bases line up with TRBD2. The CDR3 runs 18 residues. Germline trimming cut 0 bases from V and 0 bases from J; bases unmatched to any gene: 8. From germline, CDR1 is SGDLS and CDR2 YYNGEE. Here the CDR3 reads CASSVAHERGSSYNEQFF. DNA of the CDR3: TGTGCCAGCAGCGTAGCTCACGAGCGGGGGAGCTCCTACAATGAGCAGTTCTTC. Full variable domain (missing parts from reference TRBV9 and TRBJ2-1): DSGVTQTPKHLITATGQRVTLRCSPRSGDLSVYWYQQSLDQGLQFLIQYYNGEERAKGNILERFSAQQFPDLHSELNLSSLELGDSALYFCASSVAHERGSSYNEQFFGPGTRLTVL.

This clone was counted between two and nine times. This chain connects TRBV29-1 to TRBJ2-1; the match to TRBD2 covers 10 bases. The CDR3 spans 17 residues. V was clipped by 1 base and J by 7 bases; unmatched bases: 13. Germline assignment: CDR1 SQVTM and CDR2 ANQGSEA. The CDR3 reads CSVEGPGLAPQANEQFF. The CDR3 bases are TGCAGCGTTGAAGGACCGGGACTAGCGCCCCAGGCTAATGAGCAGTTCTTC.

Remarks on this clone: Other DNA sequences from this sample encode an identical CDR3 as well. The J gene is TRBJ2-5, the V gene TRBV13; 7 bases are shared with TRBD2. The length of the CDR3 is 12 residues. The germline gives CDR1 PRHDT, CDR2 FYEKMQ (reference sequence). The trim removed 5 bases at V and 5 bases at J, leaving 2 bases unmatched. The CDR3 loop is CASSPRGETQYF. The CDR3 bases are TGTGCCAGCAGCCCGCGGGGGGAGACCCAGTACTTC.

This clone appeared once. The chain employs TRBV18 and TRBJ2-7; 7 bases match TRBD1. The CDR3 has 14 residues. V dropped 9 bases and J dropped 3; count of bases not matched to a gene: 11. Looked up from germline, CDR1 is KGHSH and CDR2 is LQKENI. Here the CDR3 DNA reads TGTGCCAGTAATACAGGGGCGAACTACTACGAGCAGTACTTC. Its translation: CASNTGANYYEQYF. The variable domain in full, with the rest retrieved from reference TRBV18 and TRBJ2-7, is NAGVMQNPRHLVRRRGQEARLRCSPMKGHSHVYWYRQLPEEGLKFMVYLQKENIIDESGMPKERFSAEFPKEGPSILRIQQVVRGDSAAYFCASNTGANYYEQYFGPGTRLTVT.

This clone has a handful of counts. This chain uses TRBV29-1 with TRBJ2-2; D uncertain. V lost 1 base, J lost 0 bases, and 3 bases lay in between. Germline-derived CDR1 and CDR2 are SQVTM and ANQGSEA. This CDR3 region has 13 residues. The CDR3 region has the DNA TGCAGCGTTGAAGGTCCGAACACCGGGGAGCTGTTTTTT. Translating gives CSVEGPNTGELFF.

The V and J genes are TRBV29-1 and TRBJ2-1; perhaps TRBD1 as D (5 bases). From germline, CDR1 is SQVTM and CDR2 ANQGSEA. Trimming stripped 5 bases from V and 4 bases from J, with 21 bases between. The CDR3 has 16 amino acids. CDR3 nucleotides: TGCAGCGTTCTGGGGCCCTTGGGGTTCCCTTACAATGAGCAGTTCTTC. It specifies CSVLGPLGFPYNEQFF.

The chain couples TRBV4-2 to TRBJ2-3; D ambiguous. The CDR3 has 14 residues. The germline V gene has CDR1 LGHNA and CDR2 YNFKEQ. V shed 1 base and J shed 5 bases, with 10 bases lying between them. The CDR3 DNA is TGTGCCAGCAGCCAAGTCAGCGAGTTAGATACGCAGTATTTT. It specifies CASSQVSELDTQYF.